These 27 T cell receptor beta chains were sequenced from one sample in a study of graft-versus-host responses after intestinal transplantation. These TCRs' antigens remain unknown. TCRdb's copy holds only in-frame clones and misses some; the assay was immunoSEQ multiplex PCR. Among approximately 90,000 clones listed, 93% were seen once. Sequencing used unstimulated CD8+ T cells sorted from spleen or lymph node cells, obtained before intestinal transplant. The receptors were sampled from a human donor who received an intestinal transplant.

This clone appeared a single time. J is TRBJ1-1 and V is TRBV19; 7 nucleotides match TRBD1. With 1 base clipped from V and 0 bases from J, the junction kept 14 bases outside the gene matches. The CDR3 has 19 residues. CDR1 is LNHDA, CDR2 SQIVND, per germline (reference sequence). CDR3 sequence: CASSIVVIGAGGLNTEAFF. CDR3 DNA sequence: TGTGCCAGTAGTATAGTAGTAATTGGAGCAGGGGGATTGAACACTGAAGCTTTCTTT.

The DNA of the CDR3 is TGTGCTAGTGGTTTGGTTACCGGTTTCCTCGGGCAGCCCCAGCATTTT. Protein: CASGLVTGFLGQPQHF. This chain joins TRBV12-5 and TRBJ1-5; D uncertain. Trimming stripped 0 bases from V and 7 bases from J, with 16 bases between. Germline CDR1 LGHNT, CDR2 FRNRAP. There are 16 residues in the CDR3.

In its sample, this clone was seen once. This chain joins TRBV29-1 and TRBJ2-7, with TRBD2 matching over 8 bases. This CDR3 has 12 amino acids. V lost 8 bases and J lost 3; bases outside the gene matches: 6. Germline CDR1 and CDR2: SQVTM and ANQGSEA. The CDR3 loop reads CSIRAGGYEQYF. Written as DNA, the CDR3 is TGCAGCATTCGGGCGGGGGGCTACGAGCAGTACTTC.

The chain recombines TRBV5-4 with TRBJ1-1; possibly TRBD1 for D (5 bases). The V gene's germline CDR1 is SGHNT and CDR2 YYREEE (reference sequence). Trimming pared 4 bases from V and 0 bases from J, leaving 16 bases between. This CDR3 has 16 residues. The CDR3 DNA reads TGTGCCAGCAGCACTTACCCGACAGTTATGAACACTGAAGCTTTCTTT. Translated: CASSTYPTVMNTEAFF.

The chain carries TRBV7-7 and TRBJ1-1, with a possible D match to TRBD1 (6 bases). Germline-derived CDR1 and CDR2 are SSHAT and FNYEAQ (reference sequence). The V end lost 2 bases, the J end lost 6 bases, and 10 bases lay between the germline ends. The CDR3 consists of 13 residues. Here the CDR3 reads CASSLYTGSEAFF. In DNA, the CDR3 is TGTGCCAGCAGCTTATACACAGGGTCTGAAGCTTTCTTT.

The V and J genes are TRBV7-8 and TRBJ2-6; 7 bases fit TRBD1. The ends lost 5 bases at V and 4 bases at J; junction bases unmatched: 8. CDR1 and CDR2 (germline): SGHVS, FQNEAQ. This CDR3 region has 16 residues. The CDR3 is CASSLFTGVGANVLTF. DNA for the CDR3: TGTGCCAGCAGCCTTTTCACAGGGGTCGGGGCCAACGTCCTGACTTTC.

The gene calls are TRBV9 and TRBJ2-7, with a possible D match to TRBD2 (5 bases). V lost 0 bases, J lost 2 bases, and 9 bases lay in between. The germline gives CDR1 SGDLS, CDR2 YYNGEE. CDR3 length: 14 residues. The CDR3 DNA reads as TGTGCCAGCAGCGTAGATGTAGCGACCTACGAGCAGTACTTC. Its protein is CASSVDVATYEQYF.

This chain uses TRBV2 with TRBJ1-4; possible D gene TRBD1, 5 bases. The germline V and J ends were trimmed by 4 bases and 5 bases, with 11 bases remaining between them. CDR1 is SNHLY, CDR2 FYNNEI, per germline. CDR3 length: 14 amino acids. The CDR3 here is CASSAGGVNEKLFF. The CDR3 bases are TGTGCCAGCAGTGCGGGGGGGGTAAATGAAAAACTGTTTTTT.

The chain uses TRBV27 and TRBJ2-1; 12 nucleotides line up with TRBD2. CDR3 size: 15 residues. The V gene end was trimmed by 4 bases and the J gene end by 5 bases; junction bases not matched to a gene: 3. Germline V CDR1 and CDR2: MNHEY, SMNVEV (reference sequence). Written as DNA, the CDR3 is TGTGCCAGCAGTTCCCGACTAGCGGGGGACAATGAGCAGTTCTTC. Its translation is CASSSRLAGDNEQFF.

J is TRBJ2-1 and V is TRBV18; 9 nucleotides align to TRBD2. Germline CDR1 reads KGHSH; CDR2 reads LQKENI. The CDR3 has 19 residues. The trim removed 2 bases at V and 3 bases at J, leaving 14 bases unmatched. CDR3 in amino acids: CASSPLISGGESRYNEQFF. As DNA, the CDR3 is TGTGCCAGCTCACCATTAATTAGCGGGGGCGAATCCCGCTACAATGAGCAGTTCTTC.

Details on this clone: Relative to the germline gene, one junction end is altered; a read error may explain this. This sample also contains other DNA sequences that code for the same CDR3. The chain joins TRBV7-2 to TRBJ2-5; D is perhaps TRBD1 (6 bases). Germline assignment: CDR1 SGHTA and CDR2 FQGNSA. The CDR3 covers 16 residues. CDR3 region: CASSLVDNREGETQYF. The CDR3 DNA is TGTGCCAGTAGCTTAGTCGACAACAGGGAAGGAGAGACCCAGTACTTC.

The rearrangement uses TRBV7-9 and TRBJ2-7, with 10 bases fitting TRBD2. With 5 bases clipped from V and 0 bases from J, the junction kept 7 bases outside the gene matches. Germline V gene lookup returns CDR1 SEHNR and CDR2 FQNEAQ (reference sequence). This CDR3 contains 16 residues. CDR3 protein: CASSRAGGLHSYEQYF. Here the CDR3 DNA reads TGTGCCAGCAGCAGAGCGGGGGGGCTTCACTCCTACGAGCAGTACTTC.

This chain connects TRBV5-1 to TRBJ2-3, with 7 bases fitting TRBD2. Trimming took 0 bases from V and 6 from J; bases not matched to a gene: 1. CDR3 length: 13 amino acids. Germline assignment: CDR1 SGHRS and CDR2 YFSETQ. The CDR3 nucleotides are TGCGCCAGCAGCTTGGTGGGGGGGGATACGCAGTATTTT. It specifies CASSLVGGDTQYF.

V usage is TRBV6-6 and J usage is TRBJ2-1, with 7 bases fitting TRBD2. Per germline, CDR1 MNHNY and CDR2 SVGAGI (reference sequence). The ends lost 0 bases at V and 5 bases at J; junction bases unmatched: 7. The CDR3 length is 16 residues. The CDR3 nucleotides are TGTGCCAGCAGTTACTCGAGCGGGGAGGATAACAATGAGCAGTTCTTC. Translating it yields CASSYSSGEDNNEQFF.

The rearrangement uses TRBV10-3 and TRBJ1-1, with D maybe TRBD1 (5 bases). The germline V gene has CDR1 ENHRY and CDR2 SYGVKD. Trimming left V 3 bases short and J 6 bases short, with 14 bases between. This CDR3 region has 14 residues. In DNA, the CDR3 is TGTGCCATCAGTGAACCCGGGGGAGATGCTGAAGCTTTCTTT. It specifies CAISEPGGDAEAFF.

V gene TRBV30 combines with J gene TRBJ1-2, with unresolved D. The CDR3 runs 15 residues. V lost 4 bases and J lost 6, with 21 bases in between. CDR1 GTSNPN and CDR2 SVGIG come from the germline V gene (reference sequence). CDR3 protein: CAWTTGSDGGHGYTF. The CDR3 DNA sequence: TGTGCCTGGACTACGGGGTCTGACGGAGGGCATGGCTACACCTTC.

The chain uses TRBV7-2 and TRBJ1-4; no reliable D call. Trimming removed 1 base at V and 0 bases at J, with 6 bases between. This CDR3 is 15 amino acids long. Germline CDR1 and CDR2: SGHTA and FQGNSA. CDR3 region: CASSLDMATNEKLFF. The CDR3, as DNA: TGTGCCAGCAGCTTAGACATGGCAACTAATGAAAAACTGTTTTTT.

This clone occurred once. The chain links TRBV5-1 to TRBJ2-5; 8 bases are a match to TRBD2. Trimming at V came to 6 bases and at J to 2 bases, leaving 12 bases not matched to a gene. This CDR3 has 16 residues. Germline CDR1 reads SGHRS; CDR2 reads YFSETQ. CDR3 amino acids: CASMDYSSGPQETQYF. The DNA of the CDR3 is TGCGCCAGCATGGATTATTCTAGCGGGCCACAAGAGACCCAGTACTTC.

The chain couples TRBV10-2 to TRBJ1-3; unclear D gene. CDR1 and CDR2 from the germline V gene are WSHSY and SAAADI. This CDR3 comprises 16 residues. V dropped 1 base and J dropped 2 bases, with 12 bases sitting between them. Here the CDR3 reads CASSEFSGRTGNTIYF. The CDR3 coding sequence is TGCGCCAGCAGTGAGTTCTCCGGGAGGACTGGAAACACCATATATTTT.

The chain couples TRBV2 to TRBJ2-7; a possible D gene is TRBD1 (6 bases). This CDR3 region has 15 residues. The germline V gene has CDR1 SNHLY and CDR2 FYNNEI. Trimming took off 1 base at V and 3 bases at J, with 13 bases between the two ends. The CDR3 DNA reads TGTGCCAGCAGTGAAGGGGGAGACAGGTACTACGAGCAGTACTTC. It is translated as CASSEGGDRYYEQYF. Variable domain in full (rest from reference TRBV2 and TRBJ2-7): EPEVTQTPSHQVTQMGQEVILRCVPISNHLYFYWYRQILGQKVEFLVSFYNNEISEKSEIFDDQFSVERPDGSNFTLKIRSTKLEDSAMYFCASSEGGDRYYEQYFGPGTRLTVT.

This chain links TRBV6-4 with TRBJ1-1; 9 bases line up with TRBD1. From germline, CDR1 is MRHNA and CDR2 SNTAGT. The CDR3 spans 15 residues. Trimming removed 6 bases from V and 6 bases from J; junction bases left unmatched: 11. CDR3 bases: TGTGCCAGCAGAGCTACAGGGGGCTGGGGGGCTGAAGCTTTCTTT. Translating it yields CASRATGGWGAEAFF.

The J gene is TRBJ1-2, the V gene TRBV9, with TRBD1 identical over 7 bases. After removal of 0 bases from V and 4 bases from J, the junction contained 9 bases not matched to a gene. The CDR3 runs to 16 residues. CDR1 and CDR2 (germline): SGDLS, YYNGEE. This CDR3 reads CASSVALQTGSYGYTF. Here the CDR3 DNA reads TGTGCCAGCAGCGTAGCCCTGCAGACAGGGTCCTATGGCTACACCTTC.

The V call is TRBV11-2, the J call TRBJ2-7; D unresolved. The germline CDR1 and CDR2 sequences are SGHAT and FQNNGV. There are 15 residues in the CDR3. Deletions cut 5 bases from V and 2 bases from J, with 16 bases between. CDR3 region: CASSRANPGPYEQYF. The CDR3, as DNA: TGTGCCAGCAGCCGTGCCAATCCTGGCCCCTACGAGCAGTACTTC.

The chain combines TRBV27 with TRBJ1-1; D is unclear. Germline CDR1 is MNHEY and CDR2 is SMNVEV (reference sequence). V was shortened by 3 bases and J by 0 bases, with 8 bases between the two germline ends. The CDR3 has 14 residues. This chain's CDR3 is CASSFGSVNTEAFF. The CDR3 DNA reads as TGTGCCAGCAGTTTCGGCAGCGTGAACACTGAAGCTTTCTTT.

In DNA, the CDR3 is TGCGCCAGCAGTGAGTCGACGTCGAGGGGGCAAGAGACCCAGTACTTC. This sequence encodes CASSESTSRGQETQYF. The V call is TRBV10-2, the J call TRBJ2-5, with D perhaps TRBD1 (6 bases). V was shortened by 0 bases and J by 2 bases, with 13 bases between the two germline ends. Per the germline V gene, CDR1 is WSHSY and CDR2 is SAAADI. This CDR3 is 16 amino acids long.

The chain is built from TRBV6-1 and TRBJ1-2, with 9 bases identical to TRBD1. From germline, CDR1 is MNHNS and CDR2 SASEGT. V shed 6 bases and J 7 bases; nucleotides not matched to a gene: 12. The length of the CDR3 is 15 residues. CDR3 region: CASRPPGTGNSGYTF. Here the CDR3 DNA reads TGTGCCAGCAGACCCCCCGGGACAGGGAATTCTGGCTACACCTTC.

Only a few counts were recorded for this clone. This CDR3 is CASSERGGGEAFF. The CDR3, as DNA: TGTGCCAGCAGTGAAAGGGGAGGAGGTGAAGCTTTCTTT. J is TRBJ1-1 and V is TRBV2; TRBD1 is a possible D gene (5 bases). The CDR3 contains 13 residues. Trimming pared 2 bases from V and 7 bases from J, leaving 11 bases between. Germline assignment: CDR1 SNHLY and CDR2 FYNNEI.